This T cell receptor beta chain was recovered during a study of cytomegalovirus exposure and HLA in healthy donors. This clone was seen once. Germline lookup yields CDR1 SGHKS and CDR2 YYEKEE (reference sequence). The V end was cut by 0 bases, the J end by 0 bases, with 7 bases between. CDR3 size: 15 residues. Primers included in the PCR were 60 Vbeta and 13 Jbeta primers. Clones were sequenced by immunoSEQ multiplex PCR, and TCRdb holds only the in-frame ones, with some missing. The sample has around 150,000 clones, 65% to 85% seen once. This receptor was obtained from a woman between 40 and 55 years old in good health and CMV-seropositive. The gene calls are TRBV5-5 and TRBJ1-5; possibly TRBD1 for D (5 bases). The sample taken for sequencing was PBMCs. The CDR3 sequence is CASSLAGGSNQPQHF. As DNA, the CDR3 is TGTGCCAGCAGCTTGGCCGGGGGTAGCAATCAGCCCCAGCATTTT.